This T cell receptor (beta chain) originates from a study of vaccination and CD4 T cells after COVID-19. The Oncomine TCR Beta short-read assay sequenced DNA from cultured CD4+ T cells. TCRdb re-called the PCR reads with MiXCR, one entry per CDR3 protein. The repertoire holds more than 13,000 distinct CDR3 sequences, with around 20% as singletons. This CDR3 is 11 amino acids long. Trimming cost V 2 bases and J 14 bases, with 9 bases left between them. Indicated treatment: approximately 11-day PBMC culture with coronavirus spike peptide pools or control peptides (ViraFEST assay). Note on this clonotype: Antigen specificity is unknown.

The rearrangement joins TRBV12-3 or TRBV12-4 to TRBJ1-4; D unresolved. Source material: cultured CD4+ T cells from blood. The clonotype originates from a human donor with COVID-19. The CDR3 loop is CASSLSGSLFF. For the CDR3, the DNA is TGTGCCAGCAGTTTATCGGGGAGCCTGTTTTTT.